This T cell receptor (beta chain) was captured in a study of breast tumors, draining lymph nodes, adjacent tissues. Trimming pared 6 bases from V and 1 base from J, leaving 10 bases between. Germline-derived CDR1 and CDR2 are LNHDA and SQIVND (reference sequence). This CDR3 has 13 amino acids. TCRdb itself ran the multiplex PCR reads through MiXCR, one entry per CDR3 protein. The table records some 170,000 distinct CDR3 sequences, about 34% of them present only once. General observations from the study: Data fit most tumor T cells coming from lymph node, expanding in tumor.

Axillary draining lymph nodes of breast cancer patients supplied the node samples. In regard to this clonotype: Antigen specificity is unknown.

The sequence was collected from a female donor with breast cancer. Some clones in this sample may be carry-over from other donors' samples. The chain joins TRBV19 to TRBJ2-7; perhaps TRBD2 as D (6 bases). The sequencing sample was made of axillary lymph node tissue. The CDR3 sequence is CASRASESYEQYF. The DNA for the CDR3 is TGTGCCAGTAGGGCTAGCGAGTCCTACGAGCAGTACTTC.